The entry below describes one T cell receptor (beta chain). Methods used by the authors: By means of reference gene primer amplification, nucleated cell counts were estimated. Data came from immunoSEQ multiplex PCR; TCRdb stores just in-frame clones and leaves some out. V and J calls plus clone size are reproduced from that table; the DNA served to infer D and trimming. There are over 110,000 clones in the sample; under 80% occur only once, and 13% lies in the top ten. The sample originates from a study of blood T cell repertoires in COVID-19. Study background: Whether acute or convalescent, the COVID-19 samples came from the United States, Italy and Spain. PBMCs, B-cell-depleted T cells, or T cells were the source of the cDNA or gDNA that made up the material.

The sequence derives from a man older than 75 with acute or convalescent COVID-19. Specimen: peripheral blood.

In nucleotides, the CDR3 is TGTGCCAGCAGTCCTGAGGGGGGGCGAAGGGATACGCAGTATTTT. Translating it yields CASSPEGGRRDTQYF. The V gene is TRBV7-3, the J gene TRBJ2-3, with D possibly TRBD2 on 7 matching bases. The CDR3 loop spans 15 amino acids. From germline, CDR1 is SGHTA and CDR2 FQGTGA. Trimming cost V 6 bases and J 6 bases, with 19 bases left between them.